These T cell receptor beta chains were read from a single sample in a study of T-cell memory formation after mild COVID-19. One entry per CDR3 protein results from TCRdb running MiXCR on the 5' RACE reads. The table records fewer than 600,000 distinct CDR3 sequences, about a fifth of them present only once. Sequencing was carried out using PBMCs or a T cell subset sorted from them (not recorded which). The origin of the receptors is an adult woman who had mild COVID-19 (a few samples of this study predate the infection). Cell type and time point are not known. The CDR3 runs from the conserved cysteine through the conserved F or W. A D gene is named only where the DNA matches it firmly. Clone size appears in some rows only: once, few, many, or a class for an expanded clone.

CDR3: CSARSASGPGDEQYF
DNA: TGCAGTGCTAGATCGGCTAGCGGGCCTGGGGACGAGCAGTACTTC
size: many
D: TRBD2
J: TRBJ2-7
V: TRBV20-1

CDR3: CASSLLVLGQAQETQYF
DNA: TGTGCCAGCAGCTTGTTGGTTCTGGGACAGGCCCAAGAGACCCAGTACTTC
size: NA
D: TRBD1
J: TRBJ2-5
V: TRBV5-5

CDR3: CSARGFASVTDTQYF
DNA: TGCAGTGCTAGGGGATTTGCTAGTGTAACAGATACGCAGTATTTT
size: NA
D: NA
J: TRBJ2-3
V: TRBV20-1

CDR3: CASSLSQGGSNQPQHF
DNA: TGTGCCAGCAGTTTATCACAGGGAGGGAGCAATCAGCCCCAGCATTTT
size: few
D: NA
J: TRBJ1-5
V: TRBV12-3/TRBV12-4

CDR3: CASSSVGSGGANVLTF
DNA: TGTGCCAGCAGCTCCGTGGGTAGCGGTGGGGCCAACGTCCTGACTTTC
size: NA
D: NA
J: TRBJ2-6
V: TRBV5-4

CDR3: CASSLIGDRGYNEQFF
DNA: TGTGCCAGCAGCCTAATAGGGGACAGGGGTTACAATGAGCAGTTCTTC
size: few
D: TRBD1
J: TRBJ2-1
V: TRBV7-3

CDR3: CASRAGAKNIQYF
DNA: TGTGCCAGCAGAGCAGGGGCGAAAAACATTCAGTACTTC
size: few
D: NA
J: TRBJ2-4
V: TRBV27

CDR3: CASSPLSFGQAYEQYF
DNA: TGTGCCAGCTCACCTCTCTCGTTTGGTCAGGCCTACGAGCAGTACTTC
size: NA
D: NA
J: TRBJ2-7
V: TRBV18

CDR3: CAGRGGIGRDTQYF
DNA: TGTGCCGGCAGAGGGGGTATTGGCCGAGATACGCAGTATTTT
size: NA
D: NA
J: TRBJ2-3
V: TRBV2

CDR3: CASSFLEREQFF
DNA: TGTGCCAGCAGTTTTTTGGAGCGGGAGCAGTTCTTC
size: NA
D: NA
J: TRBJ2-1
V: TRBV12-3/TRBV12-4

CDR3: CASSSLVGTSAEQFF
DNA: TGTGCCAGCAGCTCCCTGGTTGGGACTAGCGCTGAGCAGTTCTTC
size: few
D: TRBD2
J: TRBJ2-1
V: TRBV5-5

CDR3: CASSLSDVNTGELFF
DNA: TGTGCCAGCAGTTTGTCGGACGTGAACACCGGGGAGCTGTTTTTT
size: NA
D: NA
J: TRBJ2-2
V: TRBV12-3/TRBV12-4

CDR3: CASSFTSGNSYEQYF
DNA: TGTGCCAGCAGTTTTACTAGCGGGAATTCCTACGAGCAGTACTTC
size: NA
D: TRBD2
J: TRBJ2-7
V: TRBV27

CDR3: CASSVPEGISTDTQYF
DNA: TGTGCCAGCAGCGTACCCGAGGGGATCAGCACAGATACGCAGTATTTT
size: few
D: NA
J: TRBJ2-3
V: TRBV7-6

CDR3: CASSHRQEMNTEAFF
DNA: TGTGCCAGCAGCCATCGACAGGAAATGAACACTGAAGCTTTCTTT
size: NA
D: NA
J: TRBJ1-1
V: TRBV5-6

CDR3: CAWSVRGVNYGYTF
DNA: TGTGCCTGGAGTGTACGGGGGGTTAACTATGGCTACACCTTC
size: once
D: NA
J: TRBJ1-2
V: TRBV30

CDR3: CASSLLAGKGHYEQYF
DNA: TGTGCCAGCAGTTTACTAGCGGGTAAAGGGCACTACGAGCAGTACTTC
size: NA
D: TRBD2
J: TRBJ2-7
V: TRBV28

CDR3: CASSLKIEYKGRAFF
DNA: TGTGCCAGCAGCTTGAAGATTGAGTACAAGGGTAGAGCTTTCTTT
size: few
D: NA
J: TRBJ1-1
V: TRBV5-6

CDR3: CASSPHLTSGPSTGELFF
DNA: TGTGCCAGCAGCCCCCATCTGACTAGCGGACCCTCCACCGGGGAGCTGTTTTTT
size: NA
D: TRBD2
J: TRBJ2-2
V: TRBV7-3

CDR3: CASSEALEQFF
DNA: TGTGCCAGCAGTGAAGCCCTTGAGCAGTTCTTC
size: NA
D: NA
J: TRBJ2-1
V: TRBV2

CDR3: CASSPRQVSYEQYF
DNA: TGCGCCAGCAGCCCCCGACAGGTTTCCTACGAGCAGTACTTC
size: few
D: NA
J: TRBJ2-7
V: TRBV5-1

CDR3: CASSQETDTQYF
DNA: TGCGCCAGCAGCCAAGAAACAGATACGCAGTATTTT
size: many
D: NA
J: TRBJ2-3
V: TRBV4-2

CDR3: CASSYDRFPSNEQFF
DNA: TGTGCCAGCAGTTACGACAGGTTTCCCTCCAATGAGCAGTTCTTC
size: NA
D: NA
J: TRBJ2-1
V: TRBV6-5

CDR3: CASSHDRGRSYTF
DNA: TGTGCCAGCAGTCACGACAGGGGCAGAAGCTACACCTTC
size: NA
D: TRBD1
J: TRBJ1-2
V: TRBV12-3/TRBV12-4

CDR3: CAWSIADTYEQYF
DNA: TGTGCCTGGAGCATAGCGGACACCTACGAGCAGTACTTC
size: NA
D: NA
J: TRBJ2-7
V: TRBV30

CDR3: CASSPSRAGKAGANVLTF
DNA: TGTGCCAGCTCACCAAGTCGGGCAGGGAAGGCTGGGGCCAACGTCCTGACTTTC
size: few
D: NA
J: TRBJ2-6
V: TRBV18